These T cell receptor beta chains were read from a single sample in a study of regulatory T cells in long-lasting Graves disease. Each CDR3 protein gets one entry after TCRdb re-called the multiplex PCR reads with MiXCR. The sample has 360,000 or so distinct CDR3 sequences; 16% are singletons. The same data also went into a second study, on T cells in Graves' hyperthyroidism and ophthalmopathy.

This specimen consisted of peripheral blood mononuclear cells (PBMCs), obtained at new diagnosis, from a patient treated with antithyroid drugs. These TCRs come from a middle-aged man with Graves disease. CDR3s include the opening cysteine and the closing phenylalanine or tryptophan. Each record gives: V gene, clone size, J gene, D gene, CDR3 protein, CDR3 DNA. D genes are given only for firm matches. Not every row has a clone size; where given, it reads once, few, many or a size class.

TRBV2,many,TRBJ2-5,TRBD1,CASRFDRGGETQYF,TGTGCCAGCAGGTTCGACAGGGGTGGAGAGACCCAGTACTTC
TRBV20-1,many,TRBJ2-5,TRBD1,CSASKGARVETQYF,TGCAGTGCTAGTAAGGGGGCGCGGGTAGAGACCCAGTACTTC
TRBV6-1,many,TRBJ1-4,-,CASSDRTGNEKLFF,TGTGCCAGCAGCGACCGGACCGGTAATGAAAAACTGTTTTTT
TRBV5-1,many,TRBJ1-1,-,CASRQGRGEMNTEAFF,TGCGCCAGCAGACAGGGCCGGGGCGAAATGAACACTGAAGCTTTCTTT
TRBV20-1,many,TRBJ2-7,-,CSASLGIEQYF,TGCAGTGCTAGCTTGGGGATCGAGCAGTACTTC
TRBV5-1,many,TRBJ2-5,TRBD2,CASSSSVGLALETQYF,TGCGCCAGCAGCTCCTCCGTAGGACTAGCGTTGGAGACCCAGTACTTC
TRBV20-1,-,TRBJ2-1,TRBD2,CSATTSSGANNEQFF,TGCAGTGCTACCACCTCTAGCGGGGCGAACAATGAGCAGTTCTTC
TRBV5-1,few,TRBJ1-2,TRBD1,CASSRGQGADGYTF,TGCGCCAGCAGCCGAGGACAGGGGGCTGACGGCTACACCTTC
TRBV30,many,TRBJ1-2,TRBD1,CACRDSNYGYTF,TGTGCCTGCCGGGACAGCAACTATGGCTACACCTTC
TRBV30,many,TRBJ1-1,TRBD1,CAWSPGTGGTEAFF,TGTGCCTGGAGCCCAGGGACAGGGGGCACTGAAGCTTTCTTT
TRBV2,many,TRBJ2-5,TRBD2,CAGGGARETQYF,TGTGCGGGCGGGGGGGCCCGGGAGACCCAGTACTTC
TRBV2,many,TRBJ1-4,TRBD1,CASSESGTGNNEKLFF,TGTGCCAGCAGTGAATCCGGGACAGGAAATAATGAAAAACTGTTTTTT
TRBV7-3,many,TRBJ1-1,-,CASSAGPGATEAFF,TGTGCCAGCAGCGCGGGGCCAGGCGCCACTGAAGCTTTCTTT
TRBV5-1,-,TRBJ2-7,TRBD2,CASSLLAGGLREQYF,TGCGCCAGCAGCTTGTTGGCGGGGGGGCTCCGCGAGCAGTACTTC
TRBV2,many,TRBJ1-5,TRBD1,CASSEQTGAQPQHF,TGTGCCAGCAGTGAACAAACAGGGGCTCAGCCCCAGCATTTT
TRBV4-1,few,TRBJ2-5,TRBD2,CASSQVTSGQETQYF,TGCGCCAGCAGCCAAGTGACTAGCGGGCAAGAGACCCAGTACTTC
TRBV2,many,TRBJ2-5,TRBD1,CASSPIQGSETQYF,TGTGCCAGCAGTCCAATACAGGGGAGCGAGACCCAGTACTTC
TRBV28,-,TRBJ2-7,TRBD1,CASRGTGGDEQYF,TGTGCCAGCCGGGGGACAGGGGGCGACGAGCAGTACTTC
TRBV28,many,TRBJ2-1,TRBD1,CASSFFQGAGEQFF,TGTGCCAGCAGTTTTTTTCAGGGGGCGGGTGAGCAGTTCTTC
TRBV4-2,many,TRBJ2-3,TRBD2,CASSLGAGTTSTDTQYF,TGTGCCAGCAGCCTAGGGGCCGGGACTACTAGCACAGATACGCAGTATTTT
TRBV27,many,TRBJ2-3,-,CASSSGHPYTDTQYF,TGTGCCAGCAGTTCCGGACACCCCTACACAGATACGCAGTATTTT
TRBV3-1,many,TRBJ2-1,TRBD2,CASSQGLADSYNEQFF,TGTGCCAGCAGCCAAGGGCTAGCGGACTCCTACAATGAGCAGTTCTTC
TRBV18,-,TRBJ1-1,-,CASSPTGQMNTEAFF,TGTGCCAGCTCACCCACAGGACAGATGAACACTGAAGCTTTCTTT
TRBV7-2,-,TRBJ1-6,TRBD1,CASSPIRGQALHF,TGTGCCAGCAGCCCCATTAGAGGACAGGCTCTCCACTTT